The source of this T cell receptor beta chain is a study of identical twins. General study results and limits: Clonotypes of the beta chain that were abundant in cord blood carried fewer insertions (memory repertoires showed none). Twins' excess sharing was less marked for out-of-frame beta sequences. Findings came from cross-sectional statistics, without long-term follow-up of donors.

Each CDR3 protein gets one entry after TCRdb re-called the 5' RACE reads with MiXCR. This table holds approximately 670,000 distinct CDR3 sequences, roughly 6% found once. Deletions cut 3 bases from V and 5 bases from J, with 11 bases between. The V gene's germline CDR1 is SGHTA and CDR2 FQGNSA. The CDR3 sequence is 14 residues long. This clonotype was seen only a few times. Its antigen is not identified. Everyone who gave samples was a healthy Caucasian. This clonotype was obtained from a man aged 18 to 30 in good health. The sequencing sample was made of naive T cells sorted from blood. This chain connects TRBV7-2 to TRBJ1-5, with a tentative D call TRBD1 (6 bases). CDR3 region: CASSLVRGDQPQHF. CDR3 bases: TGTGCCAGCAGCTTGGTAAGGGGGGATCAGCCCCAGCATTTT.